The rows below give T cell receptor beta chains drawn from one sample of a study of cytomegalovirus exposure and HLA in healthy donors. Measured with immunoSEQ multiplex PCR; TCRdb has only the in-frame clones, and not every one. Among about 98,000 clones listed, 75% to 85% were seen once. Sequences were obtained from PBMCs. The receptors stem from a young man in good health and CMV-seropositive. The CDR3 runs from the conserved cysteine through the conserved F or W. The D gene is left open where the match is weak. Clone size is given for some rows only: seen once, a few or many times, or a class if the clone is expanded.

CDR3aa,CDR3nt,abundance,v_gene,j_gene,d_gene
CASSDGEGDRETQYF,TGTGCCAGCAGCGACGGAGAGGGGGATAGGGAGACCCAGTACTTC,-,TRBV7-6,TRBJ2-5,-
CASSLGLGRRDGANVLTF,TGTGCCAGCAGCCTAGGCCTTGGCAGGAGGGATGGGGCCAACGTCCTGACTTTC,-,TRBV7-8,TRBJ2-6,-
CASSIASYYEQFF,TGTGCCAGTAGTATTGCATCTTACTATGAGCAGTTCTTC,-,TRBV19,TRBJ2-1,-
CAWSSQGTGDGYTF,TGTGCCTGGAGTAGCCAGGGGACAGGGGATGGCTACACCTTC,-,TRBV30,TRBJ1-2,TRBD1
CASSFQISNQPQHF,TGTGCCAGCAGTTTTCAGATCTCCAATCAGCCCCAGCATTTT,-,TRBV28,TRBJ1-5,-
CASTETGGETQYF,TGTGCCAGTACCGAGACAGGCGGAGAGACCCAGTACTTC,few,TRBV19,TRBJ2-5,-
CASSLRHLLKLFF,TGTGCCAGTAGTCTCAGACACCTACTAAAACTGTTTTTT,few,TRBV19,TRBJ1-4,-
CASSYSRDRTYEQYF,TGTGCCAGCAGTTACTCCAGAGACAGAACCTACGAGCAGTACTTC,-,TRBV6-5,TRBJ2-7,-
CASNGGAGLIDTQYF,TGTGCCAGCAACGGAGGGGCGGGTCTTATAGATACGCAGTATTTT,few,TRBV9,TRBJ2-3,-
CASSLGVAGELFF,TGTGCCAGCAGCTTAGGAGTAGCCGGGGAGCTGTTTTTT,-,TRBV13,TRBJ2-2,-
CASTPGQGRSNQPQHF,TGTGCCAGTACCCCGGGACAGGGGCGGAGCAATCAGCCCCAGCATTTT,-,TRBV19,TRBJ1-5,TRBD1
CASSLVGTGDEKLFF,TGTGCCAGCAGCTTGGTAGGGACAGGGGACGAAAAACTGTTTTTT,few,TRBV5-6,TRBJ1-4,TRBD1
CATSSPTRDTVPGELFF,TGTGCCACCAGCAGCCCGACTCGGGACACCGTCCCCGGGGAGCTGTTTTTT,-,TRBV15,TRBJ2-2,-
CASSWTANTGELFF,TGTGCCAGCAGTTGGACAGCGAACACCGGGGAGCTGTTTTTT,-,TRBV28,TRBJ2-2,-
CASLTRQGNYGYTF,TGTGCCAGCCTAACCAGACAGGGAAACTATGGCTACACCTTC,once,TRBV6-1,TRBJ1-2,TRBD1
CASSLSPPGTEQFF,TGTGCCAGCAGTTTGTCTCCCCCGGGGACAGAGCAGTTCTTC,-,TRBV27,TRBJ2-1,-
CVRSYHLGGTVDQPQHF,TGTGTCAGAAGCTATCATCTAGGCGGGACAGTAGATCAGCCCCAGCATTTT,-,TRBV7-5,TRBJ1-5,-
CASSRGTGSSSYEQYF,TGCGCCAGCAGTCGCGGGACAGGAAGCAGCTCCTACGAGCAGTACTTC,-,TRBV5-1,TRBJ2-7,TRBD1
CASSFDSGYNEQFF,TGTGCCAGCAGTTTCGACAGTGGCTACAATGAGCAGTTCTTC,-,TRBV27,TRBJ2-1,-
CASSIGETQPQHF,TGTGCCAGTAGTATCGGAGAGACTCAGCCCCAGCATTTT,-,TRBV19,TRBJ1-5,-
CAWSNGETEAFF,TGTGCCTGGAGTAATGGAGAGACTGAAGCTTTCTTT,-,TRBV30,TRBJ1-1,-
CASNLAGGSSGELFF,TGCGCCAGCAACCTAGCGGGGGGGTCCTCCGGGGAGCTGTTTTTT,-,TRBV4-1,TRBJ2-2,TRBD2
CASSLLRLRQPFYEQYF,TGTGCCAGCAGCTTATTGAGATTGCGACAACCTTTCTACGAGCAGTACTTC,-,TRBV7-3,TRBJ2-7,-